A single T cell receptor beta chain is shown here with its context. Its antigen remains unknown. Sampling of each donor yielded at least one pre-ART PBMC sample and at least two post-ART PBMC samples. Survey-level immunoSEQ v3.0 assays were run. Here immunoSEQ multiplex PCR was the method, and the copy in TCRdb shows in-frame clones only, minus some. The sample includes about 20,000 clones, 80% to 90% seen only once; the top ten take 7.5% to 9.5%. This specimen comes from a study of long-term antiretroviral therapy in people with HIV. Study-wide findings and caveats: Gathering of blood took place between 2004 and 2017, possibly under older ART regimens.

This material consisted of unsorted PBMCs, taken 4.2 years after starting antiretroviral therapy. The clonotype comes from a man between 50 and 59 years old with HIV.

CDR3 region: CASSQDSRSAQYF. In DNA form, the CDR3 reads TGTGCCAGCAGCCAAGATTCTAGGTCGGCTCAGTACTTC. The chain couples TRBV4-2 to TRBJ2-4; D unclear. Trimming cost V 0 bases and J 12 bases, with 12 bases left between them. The CDR3 consists of 13 residues. Germline CDR1 is LGHNA and CDR2 is YNFKEQ.